Here is one T cell receptor beta chain with its context. Its antigen is unidentified. Using eight separate reactions per sample, the authors generated cDNA. TCRdb reanalyzed the 5' RACE reads, giving one entry per CDR3 protein sequence and no DNA. Here the sample table reports around 370,000 distinct CDR3 sequences. Germline V gene lookup returns CDR1 SEHNR and CDR2 FQNEAQ (reference sequence). CDR3 length: 15 residues. Investigators pulled total RNA out of whole blood and did not sort T cells. The sample comes from a study of monozygotic twins with inflammatory bowel disease. Findings and caveats of the study: A distinction between different T cell subtypes was not possible. A single strong clonotype or signal linked to IBD was not supported.

The chain links TRBV7-9 to TRBJ1-2. Source material: blood. This sequence was found in a human donor with ulcerative colitis or Crohn's disease, or a healthy co-twin of an affected twin (not recorded which). The CDR3 region is CASVQATAANYGYTF. Together with reference TRBV7-9 and TRBJ1-2, the CDR3 gives the full variable domain: DTGVSQNPRHKITKRGQNVTFRCDPISEHNRLYWYRQTLGQGPEFLTYFQNEAQLEKSRLLSDRFSAERPKGSFSTLEIQRTEQGDSAMYLCASVQATAANYGYTFGSGTRLTVV.